This is a list of T cell receptor beta chains from one sample in a study of T-cell reconstitution after alpha-beta-depleted transplantation in children. One entry per CDR3 protein results from TCRdb running MiXCR on the PCR reads. In the table there are over 550,000 distinct CDR3 sequences, 8% to 11% of which are singletons. Sequenced here: PBMCs from the stem cell graft donor, sampled from the stem cell graft. Source of these receptors: a human donor who donated a stem cell graft to a child with acute myeloid leukemia. CDR3s include the opening cysteine and the closing phenylalanine or tryptophan. A D gene is named only where the DNA matches it firmly. Size values are once, few and many counts, or a class for expanded clones, and some rows have none.

-,TRBJ2-1,-,TRBV11-3,CASSSRDSWNEQFF,TGTGCCAGCAGCTCCAGGGACTCATGGAATGAGCAGTTCTTC
-,TRBJ2-3,-,TRBV5-6,CASSLVSQLDTQYF,TGTGCCAGCAGCTTGGTCTCTCAACTGGATACGCAGTATTTT
-,TRBJ1-1,-,TRBV6-2/TRBV6-3,CASSYSSRLGAEAFF,TGTGCCAGCAGTTACTCGAGTCGCTTGGGGGCTGAAGCTTTCTTT
-,TRBJ2-3,-,TRBV24-1,CATSRQGTDTQYF,TGTGCCACCAGTCGACAGGGCACAGATACGCAGTATTTT
many,TRBJ2-1,-,TRBV12-3/TRBV12-4,CASSPLREKNNEQFF,TGTGCCAGCAGTCCCCTGAGGGAGAAGAACAATGAGCAGTTCTTC
-,TRBJ2-2,-,TRBV30,CAWSADTVELFF,TGTGCCTGGAGTGCTGACACGGTGGAGCTGTTTTTT
-,TRBJ1-5,-,TRBV7-2,CASSLDWGPQHF,TGTGCCAGCAGCCTGGACTGGGGGCCCCAGCATTTT
many,TRBJ2-5,TRBD1,TRBV10-3,CAIRQGDSETQYF,TGTGCCATCCGACAGGGGGACTCAGAGACCCAGTACTTC
many,TRBJ2-3,TRBD2,TRBV6-5,CASSYPSGRADTQYF,TGTGCCAGCAGTTACCCTAGCGGGAGGGCCGATACGCAGTATTTT
many,TRBJ2-5,-,TRBV29-1,CSVRVETQYF,TGCAGCGTTCGGGTCGAGACCCAGTACTTC
few,TRBJ2-7,TRBD1,TRBV6-5,CASSYPGTGRNEQYF,TGTGCCAGCAGTTACCCTGGGACAGGGAGAAACGAGCAGTACTTC
many,TRBJ1-1,-,TRBV27,CASSLGTGPGAFF,TGTGCCAGCAGTTTGGGGACGGGTCCGGGAGCTTTCTTT
-,TRBJ1-1,-,TRBV20-1,CSASPDTNTEAFF,TGCAGTGCTAGCCCAGATACAAACACTGAAGCTTTCTTT
-,TRBJ2-3,-,TRBV4-3,CASSLRTFADPSTDTQYF,TGCGCCAGCAGCCTCCGCACCTTCGCGGACCCTAGCACAGATACGCAGTATTTT
-,TRBJ2-7,-,TRBV2,CASSVKGLYEQYF,TGTGCCAGCAGTGTAAAAGGGTTGTACGAGCAGTACTTC
few,TRBJ2-3,-,TRBV21-1,CASSPQRPLAGGPLNHWADTQYF,TGTGCCAGCAGCCCCCAACGTCCTCTAGCGGGAGGACCTTTGAATCATTGGGCAGATACGCAGTATTTT
few,TRBJ2-5,-,TRBV14,CASSQETTGRETQYF,TGTGCCAGCAGCCAAGAAACTACAGGGAGAGAGACCCAGTACTTC
many,TRBJ2-4,-,TRBV7-2,CASSPDSKNIQYF,TGTGCCAGCAGCCCGGACTCCAAAAACATTCAGTACTTC
many,TRBJ2-5,-,TRBV29-1,CSVEDPWHRETQYF,TGCAGCGTTGAAGATCCTTGGCACAGAGAGACCCAGTACTTC
-,TRBJ2-7,-,TRBV20-1,CSAMIKQGYEQYF,TGCAGTGCCATGATCAAACAGGGATACGAGCAGTACTTC
-,TRBJ2-5,-,TRBV7-2,CASSLGGGLGGQYF,TGTGCCAGCAGCTTAGGCGGCGGGCTAGGTGGGCAGTACTTC
-,TRBJ2-7,TRBD2,TRBV12-3/TRBV12-4,CATKPAAAGVGEQYF,TGTGCCACCAAGCCCGCGGCAGCGGGAGTCGGGGAGCAGTACTTC
-,TRBJ1-2,TRBD1,TRBV11-1,CASSATTGAAGEHYGYTF,TGTGCCAGCAGCGCAACGACAGGGGCCGCCGGGGAACACTATGGCTACACCTTC
-,TRBJ2-1,-,TRBV7-3,CASSLSFGGASYNEQFF,TGTGCCAGCAGCTTATCCTTTGGGGGCGCCTCCTACAATGAGCAGTTCTTC